This T cell receptor beta chain emerged from a study of beta chain features in type 1 diabetes. CDR1 and CDR2 from the germline V gene are LNHDA and SQIVND (reference sequence). The CDR3 length is 13 residues. Trimming at V came to 8 bases and at J to 7 bases, leaving 7 bases not matched to a gene. Isolated RNA was reverse transcribed in full, so expressed TCRB transcripts were sequenced. Profiling relied on immunoSEQ multiplex PCR, and the TCRdb table lists in-frame clones only, not all of them. The sample carries fewer than 150,000 clones, less than 8.5% recorded once. The chain uses TRBV19 and TRBJ2-1, with 8 bases lining up with TRBD1. Sequencing was done on a sample of central memory CD4+ T cells from blood. This clonotype was sampled from a woman aged 25 to 45 in good health. The DNA for the CDR3 is TGTGCCAGTCGACAGGGGAAGGGGAATGAGCAGTTCTTC. It translates to CASRQGKGNEQFF.